These 6 T cell receptor beta chains were all obtained from the same sample, sequenced in a study of shared clonotypes between healthy human individuals. Sequenced by immunoSEQ multiplex PCR; TCRdb stores in-frame clones only, minus some. The sample has 450,000 to 500,000 clones; 79% are singletons. The sample comprised PBMCs. The receptors derive from a woman aged 40 to 50 in good health. Some clones in this sample may be carry-over from other donors' samples.

Regarding this clone: The same CDR3 also results from other DNA sequences found in this sample. This rearrangement joins TRBV9 to TRBJ1-4; D not certain. V lost 2 bases and J lost 5, with 13 bases in between. This CDR3 is built from 15 residues. Germline-derived CDR1 and CDR2 are SGDLS and YYNGEE. CDR3 protein: CASSVGGRRNEKLFF. The CDR3 DNA reads TGTGCCAGCAGCGTCGGAGGCAGGAGAAATGAAAAACTGTTTTTT.

This clone was found a few times. The rearrangement joins TRBV11-2 to TRBJ1-1; D is unclear. The germline V gene has CDR1 SGHAT and CDR2 FQNNGV. V was clipped by 5 bases and J by 3 bases, with 16 bases between them. This CDR3 region has 15 residues. The CDR3 nucleotides read TGTGCCAGCAGCCTGACGATGGGGTGGGACACTGAAGCTTTCTTT. It translates to CASSLTMGWDTEAFF. The complete variable domain, with remaining parts taken from reference TRBV11-2 and TRBJ1-1, reads EAGVAQSPRYKIIEKRQSVAFWCNPISGHATLYWYQQILGQGPKLLIQFQNNGVVDDSQLPKDRFSAERLKGVDSTLKIQPAKLEDSAVYLCASSLTMGWDTEAFFGQGTRLTVV.

The chain recombines TRBV5-4 with TRBJ1-1; TRBD1 might be the D (5 bases). This CDR3 spans 13 amino acids. The germline V gene encodes CDR1 SGHNT and CDR2 YYREEE (reference sequence). Trimming left V 4 bases short and J 0 bases short, with 7 bases between. In DNA form, the CDR3 reads TGTGCCAGCAGCACGGACATGAACACTGAAGCTTTCTTT. Translating it yields CASSTDMNTEAFF.

This sequence joins TRBV9 and TRBJ2-3; 11 bases line up with TRBD2. Trimming at V came to 3 bases and at J to 1 base, leaving 4 bases not matched to a gene. This CDR3 region has 16 residues. The germline V gene encodes CDR1 SGDLS and CDR2 YYNGEE. The CDR3 is CASSGLAGGGTDTQYF. In DNA, the CDR3 is TGTGCCAGCAGCGGCTTAGCGGGAGGGGGCACAGATACGCAGTATTTT.

The genes are TRBV5-1 and TRBJ2-7, with TRBD1 identical over 9 bases. This CDR3 contains 15 residues. From germline, CDR1 is SGHRS and CDR2 YFSETQ. J gave up 0 bases and V 2 bases, and 3 bases lay outside the gene matches. DNA for the CDR3: TGCGCCAGCAGCTTAGTACAGGGGGCCTCCTACGAGCAGTACTTC. Protein sequence: CASSLVQGASYEQYF.

The V and J genes are TRBV11-2 and TRBJ2-7; D is undetermined. This CDR3 is built from 15 residues. Germline-derived CDR1 and CDR2 are SGHAT and FQNNGV. Trimming took 2 bases from V and 2 from J, leaving 13 bases between them. The CDR3 DNA follows: TGTGCCAGCAGCTTATCTTGGCAGGCTCCCTACGAGCAGTACTTC. This translates into CASSLSWQAPYEQYF.